The 11 T cell receptor beta chains below all came from one sample that was sequenced in a study of CD8 T cells in Susac syndrome. Random hexamers primed reverse transcription of 0.5 to 1 ug RNA. MiXCR was run by TCRdb on the immunoSEQ multiplex PCR reads, yielding one entry per CDR3 protein. The sample lists approximately 71,000 distinct CDR3 sequences, approximately 96% occurring once. Sequenced sample: CD4+ T cells from PBMCs. The receptors come from a human donor with multiple sclerosis.

The chain joins TRBV7-3 to TRBJ2-3; 9 bases match TRBD1. Germline CDR1 and CDR2: SGHTA and FQGTGA. The CDR3 loop spans 15 amino acids. Germline trimming cut 2 bases from V and 4 bases from J; bases unmatched to any gene: 4. The CDR3 coding sequence is TGTGCCAGCAGCTTAGGTGGGACAGGGCCAGATACGCAGTATTTT. It yields the protein CASSLGGTGPDTQYF.

The V gene is TRBV7-2, the J gene TRBJ2-5; D is possibly TRBD2 (5 bases). Per the germline V gene, CDR1 is SGHTA and CDR2 is FQGNSA. The CDR3 is 13 residues long. The V end was cut by 2 bases, the J end by 4 bases, with 8 bases between. CDR3 in DNA: TGTGCCAGCAGCTTAACTAGGCGAGAGACCCAGTACTTC. Amino acid sequence: CASSLTRRETQYF.

The CDR3 reads CASSLDGDEQYF. The CDR3 DNA reads as TGCGCCAGCAGCCTGGACGGGGACGAGCAGTACTTC. V and J are TRBV5-1 and TRBJ2-7, with a possible D match to TRBD2 (5 bases). CDR1 and CDR2 (germline): SGHRS, YFSETQ. The CDR3 is 12 residues long. Trimming shortened V by 4 bases and J by 5 bases, and 10 bases separated the two germline ends.

This chain connects TRBV20-1 to TRBJ1-3; D is undetermined. The CDR3 has 14 residues. V was trimmed by 6 bases and J by 1 base, leaving 13 bases between them. Germline loops: CDR1 DFQATT, CDR2 SNEGSKA (reference sequence). The CDR3 sequence is CSASPGISGNTIYF. CDR3 coding DNA: TGCAGTGCCAGTCCAGGCATATCTGGAAACACCATATATTTT.

The CDR3 bases are TGTGCCAGCAGCTTAGACAGCCGCAGGGGGGAGCAGTACTTC. It encodes CASSLDSRRGEQYF. This rearrangement joins TRBV11-2 to TRBJ2-7, with TRBD1 matching 7 bases. Per the germline V gene, CDR1 is SGHAT and CDR2 is FQNNGV. With V trimmed by 0 bases and J by 7 bases, 6 bases remained unmatched. The CDR3 runs to 14 residues.

The chain recombines TRBV5-4 with TRBJ1-1; a possible D gene is TRBD1 (5 bases). The CDR3 is made up of 15 amino acids. The germline V gene has CDR1 SGHNT and CDR2 YYREEE (reference sequence). The V end was cut by 0 bases, the J end by 4 bases, with 13 bases between. In DNA form, the CDR3 reads TGTGCCAGCAGCTTGGCCCGGGACGGTGGCACTGAAGCTTTCTTT. Protein product: CASSLARDGGTEAFF.

V usage is TRBV30 and J usage is TRBJ1-2, with 7 bases identical to TRBD1. The CDR3 length is 13 residues. Germline CDR1 and CDR2: GTSNPN and SVGIG (reference sequence). V lost 3 bases, J lost 4 bases, and 5 bases stayed unmatched. In nucleotides, the CDR3 is TGTGCCTGGAGCAAGGGGGCGATCTATGGCTACACCTTC. Protein product: CAWSKGAIYGYTF.

The rearrangement uses TRBV7-2 and TRBJ2-5; 12 bases match TRBD2. This CDR3 is built from 17 residues. V lost 5 bases and J lost 5; bases outside the gene matches: 12. Germline CDR1 is SGHTA and CDR2 is FQGNSA. The CDR3 nucleotides read TGTGCCAGCAGCCCCCCTGGCCTAGCGGGGGGGGGTGAGACCCAGTACTTC. Its translation is CASSPPGLAGGGETQYF.

The table lists this clonotype with a count of one. This chain links TRBV7-8 with TRBJ1-1; maybe TRBD1 (5 bases). CDR1 SGHVS and CDR2 FQNEAQ come from the germline V gene. Trimming removed 5 bases from V and 0 bases from J, with 13 bases in between. CDR3 length equals 15 residues. The CDR3 here is CASSPSYRLNTEAFF. The CDR3 nucleotides read TGTGCCAGCAGCCCGTCCTACAGGTTGAACACTGAAGCTTTCTTT.

The genes are TRBV11-2 and TRBJ2-5; D is unclear. CDR1 is SGHAT and CDR2 is FQNNGV in the germline V gene. The CDR3 loop spans 15 amino acids. V shed 0 bases and J shed 3 bases, with 11 bases lying between them. The CDR3 spells CASSLDSFIEETQYF. The CDR3 DNA is TGTGCCAGCAGCTTAGATAGCTTTATTGAAGAGACCCAGTACTTC.

The rearrangement links TRBV20-1 to TRBJ1-6; D perhaps matches TRBD1 (6 bases). The CDR3 extends over 16 amino acids. Germline CDR1 reads DFQATT; CDR2 reads SNEGSKA (reference sequence). The V gene lost 0 bases and the J gene lost 6 bases, with 15 bases spanning the gap. CDR3: CSARDPGGTLNSPLHF. The CDR3 nucleotides read TGCAGTGCTAGAGACCCGGGGGGGACACTTAATTCACCCCTCCACTTT.